Only one count was recorded for the clone carrying this T cell receptor beta chain. Template: tumor biopsy or peripheral blood genomic DNA, about 550-6,500 ng per sample. The entry originates in a study of T cells in tumors after PD-1 blockade. Assay used: immunoSEQ multiplex PCR; TCRdb lists only in-frame clones, some missing. Seen here are approximately 47,000 clones, 70% to 85% observed once, and the top ten hold 8.7%. The CDR3 consists of 14 residues. CDR1 and CDR2 (germline): LGHDT, YNNKEL (reference sequence). The ends were cut back, 1 base at V and 11 bases at J, with 14 bases in the middle. This clonotype was obtained from a human donor with advanced basal cell or squamous cell carcinoma (not recorded which). This sample comprised PBMCs, obtained before anti-PD-1 therapy. The chain carries TRBV3-1 (or the pseudogene TRBV3-2) and TRBJ1-4, with D hard to call. The CDR3: CASSQVFRDAKLFF. For the CDR3, the DNA is TGTGCCAGCAGCCAAGTGTTTAGAGACGCCAAACTGTTTTTT.